The entry below gives a single T cell receptor beta chain sequence along with its context. The junction and the germline gene differ at one end; a read error may be behind it. This specimen comes from a study of blood T cell repertoires in COVID-19. About the study: Nucleic acid was either cDNA or gDNA, and it came from T cells, B-cell-depleted T cells, or PBMCs.

How the authors handled the data: Amplification with reference gene primers provided the estimates of nucleated cell counts. TCRdb's table, derived via immunoSEQ multiplex PCR, lists solely in-frame clones and lacks some. V, J and clone size are those of that table, while D and trimming were read from the DNA. The sample yields roughly 250,000 clones, approximately 81% seen once. The V gene's germline CDR1 is SGHTS and CDR2 YDEGEE. The CDR3 is made up of 14 amino acids. This sequence was found in a woman aged 55-69 years with active or convalescent COVID-19. V usage is TRBV5-8 and J usage is TRBJ1-5; D gene unclear. Sample: peripheral blood. CDR3 residues: CASSPRGVNLPQHF. DNA of the CDR3: TGTGCCAGCAGCCCCCGGGGAGTCAATCTGCCCCAGCATTTT.